The subject of this entry is one T cell receptor (beta chain). This entry is derived from a study of T cells in Graves' hyperthyroidism and ophthalmopathy. Germline V gene sequence: CDR1 MNHNS, CDR2 SASEGT. The CDR3 consists of 13 residues. V lost 5 bases and J lost 7, with 12 bases in between. Amplified TCR beta CDR3 regions came from RNA transcripts. Carried out on the TCR CDR3, a first-round RT-PCR used the HTBI primer set. TCRdb recomputed calls from the multiplex PCR reads with MiXCR, one row per CDR3 protein. The sample contains 700,000 or so distinct CDR3 sequences, less than 20% of which appear only once.

This chain links TRBV6-1 with TRBJ2-1; D is uncertain. Sequenced material: blood. This TCR was recovered from a man between 18 and 35 years old with Graves' hyperthyroidism. This chain's CDR3 is CASSTFLGNEQFF. In DNA form, the CDR3 reads TGTGCCAGCAGTACATTTCTGGGTAATGAGCAGTTCTTC.